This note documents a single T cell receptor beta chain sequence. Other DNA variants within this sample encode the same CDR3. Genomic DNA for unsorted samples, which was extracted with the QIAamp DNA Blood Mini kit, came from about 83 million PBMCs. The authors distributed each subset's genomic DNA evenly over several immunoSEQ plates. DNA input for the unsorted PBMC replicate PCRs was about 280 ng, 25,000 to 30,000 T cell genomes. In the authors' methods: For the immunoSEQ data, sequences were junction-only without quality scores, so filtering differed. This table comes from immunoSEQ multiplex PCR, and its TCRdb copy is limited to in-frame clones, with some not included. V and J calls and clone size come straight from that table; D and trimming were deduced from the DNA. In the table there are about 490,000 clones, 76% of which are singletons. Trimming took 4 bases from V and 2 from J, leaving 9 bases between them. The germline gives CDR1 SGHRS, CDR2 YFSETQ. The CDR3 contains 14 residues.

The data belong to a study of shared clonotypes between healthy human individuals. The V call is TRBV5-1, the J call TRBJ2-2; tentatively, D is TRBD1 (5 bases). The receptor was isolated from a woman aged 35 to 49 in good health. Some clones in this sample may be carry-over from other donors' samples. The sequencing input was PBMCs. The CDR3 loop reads CASSADTNTGELFF. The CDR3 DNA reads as TGCGCCAGCAGCGCGGACACCAACACCGGGGAGCTGTTTTTT.